Presented here are 3 T cell receptor beta chains from one specimen sequenced in a study of blood T cell repertoires in COVID-19. Sequenced by immunoSEQ multiplex PCR; TCRdb stores in-frame clones only, minus some. The sample contains approximately 150,000 clones, around nine tenths of which appear only once. Sequenced sample: peripheral blood. These receptors were collected from a woman aged 50 to 60 with active or convalescent COVID-19.

This clone showed up just a few times. The V call is TRBV5-1, the J call TRBJ2-6; 7 bases map to TRBD2. CDR1 is SGHRS and CDR2 is YFSETQ in the germline V gene. This CDR3 spans 15 amino acids. V shed 4 bases, J shed 2 bases, and the junction held 3 bases outside the gene matches. The CDR3 protein is CASSPLATGANVLTF. The CDR3 nucleotides read TGCGCCAGCAGCCCACTAGCGACTGGGGCCAACGTCCTGACTTTC.

This clone occurred a few times. V and J are TRBV27 and TRBJ1-5, with 7 positions matching TRBD1. The CDR3 extends over 13 amino acids. The junction had 4 bases not matched to a gene; V was cut back by 5 bases and J by 6 bases. Germline values: CDR1 MNHEY, CDR2 SMNVEV (reference sequence). The CDR3 DNA is TGTGCCAGCAGTAGAGACAGGGTTCAGCCCCAGCATTTT. This sequence encodes CASSRDRVQPQHF.

Comments on this clone: In the same sample, other DNA sequences code for this CDR3. The V and J genes are TRBV24-1 and TRBJ2-2, with D possibly matching TRBD1 (5 bases). Trimming removed 7 bases from V and 3 bases from J, with 8 bases in between. CDR1 KGHDR and CDR2 SFDVKD come from the germline V gene. This CDR3 comprises 13 residues. The CDR3 coding sequence is TGTGCCACCAGCACAGGTTACACCGGGGAGCTGTTTTTT. Encoded protein: CATSTGYTGELFF.